These 10 T cell receptor beta chains were sequenced from one sample in a study of human T cells and chemical hapten exposure. Regarding time point: pre-sensitization, week 0. The treatment was: therapeutic diphenylcyclopropenone sensitization with weekly scalp DPC. In TCRdb, the RACE reads were re-called with MiXCR into one record per CDR3 protein. This sample has approximately 370,000 distinct CDR3 sequences, with about 5% found just once. The sequences come from whole blood, collected in connection with sensitization to the hapten diphenylcyclopropenone (DPC). These receptors were obtained from a woman between 18 and 29 years old with alopecia areata. Some clones in this sample may be carry-over from other donors' samples.

V is TRBV4-2 and J is TRBJ1-5; D is unclear. V was cut by 0 bases and J by 7 bases, with 16 bases left in between. CDR1 and CDR2 from the germline V gene are LGHNA and YNFKEQ. CDR3 size: 16 residues. The CDR3 here is CASSQDRTSEAQPQHF. CDR3 nucleotide sequence: TGTGCCAGCAGCCAAGATCGGACTTCCGAGGCACAGCCCCAGCATTTT.

CDR3 nucleotide sequence: TGCGCCAGCAGCCAGGCCCATAGCGGGGGGCCTGGCAATGAGCAGTTCTTC. Amino acids: CASSQAHSGGPGNEQFF. The V and J genes are TRBV4-3 and TRBJ2-1; 10 bases are shared with TRBD2. V lost 3 bases to trimming and J lost 6 bases; unmatched junction nucleotides: 11. The germline CDR1 and CDR2 sequences are LGHNA and YSLEER. This CDR3 has 17 amino acids.

The rearrangement uses TRBV25-1 and TRBJ2-3; D possibly uses TRBD1 or TRBD2 (5 bases each). The CDR3 is made up of 15 amino acids. V was shortened by 3 bases and J by 2 bases, with 12 bases between the two germline ends. Germline V gives CDR1 MGHDK, CDR2 SYGVNS. The CDR3 protein is CASSDVRGLTDTQYF. DNA for the CDR3: TGTGCCAGCAGTGACGTTCGGGGCCTCACAGATACGCAGTATTTT.

This clonotype has just a few counts. The genes are TRBV7-2 and TRBJ1-6; TRBD1 aligns across 7 bases. J lost 8 bases, V lost 1 base, and 2 bases had no gene match. The CDR3 consists of 14 residues. Germline CDR1 is SGHTA and CDR2 is FQGNSA. The DNA for the CDR3 is TGTGCCAGCAGCTTAGACAGGGGAGATTCACCCCTCCACTTT. Residues: CASSLDRGDSPLHF.

The CDR3 is CASSPGTSGSQETQYF. Written as DNA, the CDR3 is TGCGCCAGCAGCCCCGGGACTAGCGGATCACAAGAGACCCAGTACTTC. The chain uses TRBV10-1 and TRBJ2-5, with 11 bases lining up with TRBD2. The germline gives CDR1 WNHNN, CDR2 SYGVQD (reference sequence). This CDR3 region has 16 residues. The V gene end was trimmed by 6 bases and the J gene end by 2 bases; junction bases not matched to a gene: 8.

With respect to this clonotype: A junction boundary mismatches the germline segment, possibly from a read error. The chain has TRBV19 and TRBJ2-2; TRBD2 agrees at 9 bases. Germline assignment: CDR1 LNHDA and CDR2 SQIVND (reference sequence). The CDR3 sequence is 15 residues long. CDR3 bases: TGTGACAGTAGTAGGGCGGCGGGGGGGACGGAGAAGCTGTTTTTT. Its translation: CDSSRAAGGTEKLFF.

The table lists this clonotype with a few counts. The chain links TRBV12-3 or TRBV12-4 to TRBJ1-1; the D is unclear. V was clipped by 7 bases and J by 6 bases, with 18 bases between them. The CDR3 is 14 residues long. The CDR3 region has the DNA TGTGCCAGCATCCAAATTAAAGGGAAACCTGAAGCTTTCTTT. Translation gives CASIQIKGKPEAFF.

The sample holds a few counts of this clonotype. The chain couples TRBV5-6 to TRBJ1-2; TRBD1 is a possible D gene (6 bases). The CDR3 extends over 14 amino acids. Trimming stripped 4 bases from V and 2 bases from J, with 12 bases between. Germline values: CDR1 SGHDT, CDR2 YYEEEE. The CDR3 protein is CASSKSDRNYGYTF. The CDR3 bases are TGTGCCAGCAGCAAGAGCGACAGGAACTATGGCTACACCTTC.

This clonotype was observed at least ten times. The chain employs TRBV13 and TRBJ1-5; D might be TRBD1 (6 bases). With 11 bases removed from V and 2 bases from J, the gap between germline ends came to 13 bases. Germline CDR1 is PRHDT and CDR2 is FYEKMQ (reference sequence). CDR3 size: 13 residues. The CDR3 sequence is CAARTDGNQPQHF. The CDR3 bases are TGTGCCGCCCGGACAGACGGCAATCAGCCCCAGCATTTT.

This clonotype appeared a few times. This sequence joins TRBV27 and TRBJ1-4; 12 bases agree with TRBD1. The germline V gene encodes CDR1 MNHEY and CDR2 SMNVEV (reference sequence). The CDR3 is made up of 18 amino acids. Trimming cost V 2 bases and J 2 bases; bases outside gene matches: 6. The CDR3 protein is CASSLGTGGWTTNEKLFF. The DNA for the CDR3 is TGTGCCAGCAGTTTAGGGACAGGGGGCTGGACGACTAATGAAAAACTGTTTTTT.